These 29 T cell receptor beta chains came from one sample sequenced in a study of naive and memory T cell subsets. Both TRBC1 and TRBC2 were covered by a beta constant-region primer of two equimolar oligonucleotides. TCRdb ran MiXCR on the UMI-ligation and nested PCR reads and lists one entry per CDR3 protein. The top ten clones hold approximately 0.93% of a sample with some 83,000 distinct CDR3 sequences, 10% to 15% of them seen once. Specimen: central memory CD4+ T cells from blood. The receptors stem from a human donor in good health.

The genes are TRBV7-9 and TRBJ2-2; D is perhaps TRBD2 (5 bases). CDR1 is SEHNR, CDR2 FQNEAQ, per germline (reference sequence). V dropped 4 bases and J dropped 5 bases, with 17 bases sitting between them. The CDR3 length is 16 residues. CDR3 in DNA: TGTGCCAGCAGCTCCCGCGAACGGGGAGAGACCGGGGAGCTGTTTTTT. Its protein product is CASSSRERGETGELFF.

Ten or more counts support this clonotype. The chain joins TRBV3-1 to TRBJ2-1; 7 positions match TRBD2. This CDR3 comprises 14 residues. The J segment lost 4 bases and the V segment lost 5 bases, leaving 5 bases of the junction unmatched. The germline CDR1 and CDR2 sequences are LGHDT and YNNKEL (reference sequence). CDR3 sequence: CASSVGLTYNEQFF. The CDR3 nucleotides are TGTGCCAGCAGCGTGGGACTAACGTACAATGAGCAGTTCTTC.

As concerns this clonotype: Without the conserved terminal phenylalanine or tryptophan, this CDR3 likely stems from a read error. Here the CDR3 reads CASSPGTGWYEQYL. The CDR3 DNA sequence: TGTGCCAGCAGCCCCGGGACAGGGTGGTACGAGCAGTACCTC. This rearrangement joins TRBV4-2 to TRBJ2-7; 9 bases are shared with TRBD1. The CDR3 runs to 14 residues. Germline V gives CDR1 LGHNA, CDR2 YNFKEQ. V lost 4 bases and J lost 4; bases outside the gene matches: 5.

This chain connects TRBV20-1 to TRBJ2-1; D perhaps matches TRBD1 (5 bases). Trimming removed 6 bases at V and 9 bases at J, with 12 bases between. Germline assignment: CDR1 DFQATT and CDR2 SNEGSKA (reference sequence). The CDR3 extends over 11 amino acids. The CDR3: CSAKGRSEQFF. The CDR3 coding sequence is TGCAGTGCCAAGGGGCGGTCTGAGCAGTTCTTC.

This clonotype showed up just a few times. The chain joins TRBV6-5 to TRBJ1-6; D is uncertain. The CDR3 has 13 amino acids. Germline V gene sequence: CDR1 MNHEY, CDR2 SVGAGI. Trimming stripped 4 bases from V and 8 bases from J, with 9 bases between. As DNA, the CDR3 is TGTGCCAGCAGTTTAAAGACACATTCACCCCTCCACTTT. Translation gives CASSLKTHSPLHF.

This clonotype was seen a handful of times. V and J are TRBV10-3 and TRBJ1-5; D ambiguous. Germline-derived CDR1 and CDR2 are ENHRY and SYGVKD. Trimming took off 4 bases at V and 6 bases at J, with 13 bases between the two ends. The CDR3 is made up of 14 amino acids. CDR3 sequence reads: CAISGEGGVQPQHF. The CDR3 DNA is TGTGCCATCAGTGGGGAGGGTGGCGTTCAGCCCCAGCATTTT.

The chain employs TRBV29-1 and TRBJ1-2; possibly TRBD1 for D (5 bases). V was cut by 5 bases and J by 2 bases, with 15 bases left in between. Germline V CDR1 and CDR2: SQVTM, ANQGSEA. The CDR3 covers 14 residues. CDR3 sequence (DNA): TGCAGCGTTCTAAGGGGAGAGAGCAACTATGGCTACACCTTC. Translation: CSVLRGESNYGYTF. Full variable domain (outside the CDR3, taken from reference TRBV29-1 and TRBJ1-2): SAVISQKPSRDICQRGTSLTIQCQVDSQVTMMFWYRQQPGQSLTLIATANQGSEATYESGFVIDKFPISRPNLTFSTLTVSNMSPEDSSIYLCSVLRGESNYGYTFGSGTRLTVV.

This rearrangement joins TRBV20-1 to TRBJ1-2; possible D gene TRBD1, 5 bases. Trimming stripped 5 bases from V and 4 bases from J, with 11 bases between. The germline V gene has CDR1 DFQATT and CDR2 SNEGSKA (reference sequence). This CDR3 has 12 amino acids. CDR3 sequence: CSAPDSSYGYTF. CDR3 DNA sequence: TGCAGTGCTCCTGACAGCTCCTATGGCTACACCTTC.

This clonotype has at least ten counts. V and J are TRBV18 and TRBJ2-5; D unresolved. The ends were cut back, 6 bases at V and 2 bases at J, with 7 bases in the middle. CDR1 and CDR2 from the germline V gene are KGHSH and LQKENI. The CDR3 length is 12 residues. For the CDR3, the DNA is TGTGCCAGCTCGCCCCGACAAGAGACCCAGTACTTC. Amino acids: CASSPRQETQYF.

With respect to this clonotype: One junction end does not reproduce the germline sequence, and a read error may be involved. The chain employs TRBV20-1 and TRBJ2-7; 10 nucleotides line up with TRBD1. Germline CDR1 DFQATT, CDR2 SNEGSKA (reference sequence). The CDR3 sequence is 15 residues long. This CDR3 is CSVNTPGQGTHERYF. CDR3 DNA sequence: TGCAGTGTCAATACTCCGGGACAGGGGACCCACGAGCGGTACTTC.

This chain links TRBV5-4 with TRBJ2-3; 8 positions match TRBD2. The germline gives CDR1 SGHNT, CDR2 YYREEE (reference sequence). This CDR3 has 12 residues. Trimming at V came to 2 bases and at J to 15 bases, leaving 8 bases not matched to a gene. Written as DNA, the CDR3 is TGTGCCAGCAGCTTTCGGGGGGGAGGTGAATATTTT. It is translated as CASSFRGGGEYF.

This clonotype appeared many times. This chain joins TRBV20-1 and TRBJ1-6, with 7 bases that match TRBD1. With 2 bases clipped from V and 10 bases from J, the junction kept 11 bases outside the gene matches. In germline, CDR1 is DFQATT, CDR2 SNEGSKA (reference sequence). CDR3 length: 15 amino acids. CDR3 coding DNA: TGCAGTGCTAGATCAGTGACAGGGAAGTTGTCACCCCTCCACTTT. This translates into CSARSVTGKLSPLHF.

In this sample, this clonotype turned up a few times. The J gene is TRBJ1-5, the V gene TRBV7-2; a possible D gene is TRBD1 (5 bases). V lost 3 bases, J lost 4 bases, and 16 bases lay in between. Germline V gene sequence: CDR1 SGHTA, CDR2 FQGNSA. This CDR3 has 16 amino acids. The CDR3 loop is CASSLSMQGRNQPQHF. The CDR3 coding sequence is TGTGCCAGCAGCTTGTCAATGCAGGGCCGTAATCAGCCCCAGCATTTT.

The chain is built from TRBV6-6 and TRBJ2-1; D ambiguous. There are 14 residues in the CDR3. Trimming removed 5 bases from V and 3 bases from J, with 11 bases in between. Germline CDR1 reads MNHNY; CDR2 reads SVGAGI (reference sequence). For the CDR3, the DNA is TGTGCCAGCAGTCCTGACATGTGCTACAATGAGCAGTTCTTC. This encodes CASSPDMCYNEQFF.

The CDR3 region has the DNA TGTGCCAGCAGCCTTGGACAGGGTGTGGATACGCAGTATTTT. Protein sequence: CASSLGQGVDTQYF. J is TRBJ2-3 and V is TRBV7-9; 8 bases are shared with TRBD1. Unmatched junction bases numbered 7, after V lost 5 bases and J lost 6 bases. The CDR3 is made up of 14 amino acids. Per the germline V gene, CDR1 is SEHNR and CDR2 is FQNEAQ (reference sequence).

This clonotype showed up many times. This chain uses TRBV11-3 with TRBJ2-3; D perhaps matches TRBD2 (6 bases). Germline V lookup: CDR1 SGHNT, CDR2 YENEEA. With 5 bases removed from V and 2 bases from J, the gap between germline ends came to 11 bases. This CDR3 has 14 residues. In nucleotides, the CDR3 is TGTGCCAGCAGCCCACGGGGGACCACAGATACGCAGTATTTT. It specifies CASSPRGTTDTQYF.

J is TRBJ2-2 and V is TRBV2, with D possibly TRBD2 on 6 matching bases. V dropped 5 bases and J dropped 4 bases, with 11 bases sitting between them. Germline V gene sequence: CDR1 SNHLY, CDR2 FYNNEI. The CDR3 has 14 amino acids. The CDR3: CASSPSGGTGELFF. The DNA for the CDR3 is TGTGCCAGCAGTCCCTCCGGGGGCACCGGGGAGCTGTTTTTT.

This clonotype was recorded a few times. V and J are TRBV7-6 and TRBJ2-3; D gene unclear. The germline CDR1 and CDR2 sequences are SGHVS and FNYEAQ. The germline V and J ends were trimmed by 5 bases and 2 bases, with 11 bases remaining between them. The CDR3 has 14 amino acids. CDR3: CASSRNQITDTQYF. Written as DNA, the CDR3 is TGTGCCAGCAGCCGGAACCAGATCACAGATACGCAGTATTTT.

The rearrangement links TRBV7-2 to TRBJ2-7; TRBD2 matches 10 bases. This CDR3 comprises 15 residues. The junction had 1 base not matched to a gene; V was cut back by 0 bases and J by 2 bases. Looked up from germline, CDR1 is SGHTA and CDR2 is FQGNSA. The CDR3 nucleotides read TGTGCCAGCAGCTTAGCGGGACTAGCGACCTACGAGCAGTACTTC. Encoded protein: CASSLAGLATYEQYF.

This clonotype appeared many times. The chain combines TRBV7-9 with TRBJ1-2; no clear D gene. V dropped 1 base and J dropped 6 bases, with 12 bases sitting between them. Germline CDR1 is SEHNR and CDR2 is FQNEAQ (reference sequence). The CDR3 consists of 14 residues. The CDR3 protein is CASSLEGAANGYTF. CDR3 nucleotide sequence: TGTGCCAGCAGCTTAGAGGGCGCCGCCAATGGCTACACCTTC.

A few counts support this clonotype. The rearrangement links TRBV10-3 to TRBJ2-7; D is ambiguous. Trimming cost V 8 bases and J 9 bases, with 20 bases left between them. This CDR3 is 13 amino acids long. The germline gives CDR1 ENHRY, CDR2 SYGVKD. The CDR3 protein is CAIGEDSYERQYF. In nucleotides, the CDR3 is TGTGCCATCGGAGAGGATTCCTACGAGCGGCAGTACTTC.

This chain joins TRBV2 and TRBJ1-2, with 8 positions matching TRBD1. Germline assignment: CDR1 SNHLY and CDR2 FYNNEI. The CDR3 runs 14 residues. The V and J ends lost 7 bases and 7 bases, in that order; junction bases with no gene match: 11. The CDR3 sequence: CASTWETGAVGYTF. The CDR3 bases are TGTGCCAGCACTTGGGAGACAGGGGCGGTTGGCTACACCTTC.

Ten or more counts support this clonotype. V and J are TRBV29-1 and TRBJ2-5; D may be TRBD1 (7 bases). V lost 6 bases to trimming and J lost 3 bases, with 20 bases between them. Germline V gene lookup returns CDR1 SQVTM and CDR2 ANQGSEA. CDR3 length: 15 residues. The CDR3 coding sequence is TGCAGCGTGGGCCCGCATGGAGGGACAGAAGAGACCCAGTACTTC. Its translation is CSVGPHGGTEETQYF.

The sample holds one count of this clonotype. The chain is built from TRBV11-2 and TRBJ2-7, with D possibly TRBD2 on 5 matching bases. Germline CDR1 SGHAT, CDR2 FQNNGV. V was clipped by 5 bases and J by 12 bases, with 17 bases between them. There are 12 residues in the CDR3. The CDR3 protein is CASSPNGQGRYF. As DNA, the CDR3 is TGTGCCAGCAGCCCGAACGGCCAAGGGAGGTACTTC.

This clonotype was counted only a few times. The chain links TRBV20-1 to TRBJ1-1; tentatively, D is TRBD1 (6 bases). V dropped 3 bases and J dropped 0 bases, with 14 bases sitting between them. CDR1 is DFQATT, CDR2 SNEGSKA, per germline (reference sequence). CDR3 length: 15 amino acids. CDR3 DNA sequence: TGCAGTGCTAGCAGTAGGGACATAATGAACACTGAAGCTTTCTTT. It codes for CSASSRDIMNTEAFF.

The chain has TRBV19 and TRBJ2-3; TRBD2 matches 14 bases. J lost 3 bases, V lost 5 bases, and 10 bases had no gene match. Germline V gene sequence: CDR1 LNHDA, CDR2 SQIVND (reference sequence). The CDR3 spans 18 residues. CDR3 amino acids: CASSLTGTSGRRTDTQYF. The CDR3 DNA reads TGTGCCAGTAGTCTAACCGGGACTAGCGGGAGAAGGACAGATACGCAGTATTTT.

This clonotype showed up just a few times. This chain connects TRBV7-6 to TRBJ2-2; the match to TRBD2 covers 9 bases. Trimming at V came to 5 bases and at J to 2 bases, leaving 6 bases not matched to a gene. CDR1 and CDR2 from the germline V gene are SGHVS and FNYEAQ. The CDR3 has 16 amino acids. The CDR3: CASSPIAGVNTGELFF. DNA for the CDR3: TGTGCCAGCAGCCCTATAGCGGGAGTAAACACCGGGGAGCTGTTTTTT.

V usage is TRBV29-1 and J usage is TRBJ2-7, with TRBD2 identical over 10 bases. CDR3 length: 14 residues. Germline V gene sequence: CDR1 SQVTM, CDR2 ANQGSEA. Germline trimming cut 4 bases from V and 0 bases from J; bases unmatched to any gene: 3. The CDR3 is CSVGGTSVSYEQYF. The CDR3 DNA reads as TGCAGCGTTGGTGGGACTAGCGTCTCCTACGAGCAGTACTTC.

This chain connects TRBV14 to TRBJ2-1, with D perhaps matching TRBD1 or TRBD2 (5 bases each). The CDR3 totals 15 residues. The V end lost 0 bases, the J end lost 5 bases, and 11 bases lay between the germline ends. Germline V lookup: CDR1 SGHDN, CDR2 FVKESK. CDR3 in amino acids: CASSQDTGTHNEQFF. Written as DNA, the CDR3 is TGTGCCAGCAGCCAAGATACCGGGACCCACAATGAGCAGTTCTTC.